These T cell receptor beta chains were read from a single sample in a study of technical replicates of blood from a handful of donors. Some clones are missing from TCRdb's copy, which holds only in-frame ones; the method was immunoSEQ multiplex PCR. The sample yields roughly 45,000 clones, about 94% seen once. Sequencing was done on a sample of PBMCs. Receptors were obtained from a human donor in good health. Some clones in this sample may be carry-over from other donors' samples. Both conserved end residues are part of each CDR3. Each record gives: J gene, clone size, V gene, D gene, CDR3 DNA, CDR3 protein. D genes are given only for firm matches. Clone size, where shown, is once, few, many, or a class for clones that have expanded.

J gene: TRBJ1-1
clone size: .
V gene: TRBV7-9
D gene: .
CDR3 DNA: TGTGCCAGCAGCCCGCAGGTGGGGCTAAACACTGAAGCTTTCTTT
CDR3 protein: CASSPQVGLNTEAFF

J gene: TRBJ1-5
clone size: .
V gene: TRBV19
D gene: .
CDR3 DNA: TGTGCCAGTAGTATCGGGCGGGCCGGGCCCCAGCATTTT
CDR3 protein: CASSIGRAGPQHF

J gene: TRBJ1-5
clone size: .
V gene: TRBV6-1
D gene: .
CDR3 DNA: TGTGCCAGCACTCTTTTTAATCAGCCCCAGCATTTT
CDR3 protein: CASTLFNQPQHF

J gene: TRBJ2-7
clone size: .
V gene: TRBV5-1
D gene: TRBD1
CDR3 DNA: TGCGCCAGCAGCCGGACAGGGACCGAGCAGTACTTC
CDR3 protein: CASSRTGTEQYF

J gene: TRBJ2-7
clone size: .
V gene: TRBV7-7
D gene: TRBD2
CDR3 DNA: TGTGCCAGCAGCCAGTCTAGCGGGCTATACTACGAGCAGTACTTC
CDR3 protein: CASSQSSGLYYEQYF

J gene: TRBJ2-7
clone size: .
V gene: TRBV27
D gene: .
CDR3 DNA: TGTGCCAGCAGTTTATCGTCCAGGGGGGAAAGGTACGAGCAGTACTTC
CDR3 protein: CASSLSSRGERYEQYF

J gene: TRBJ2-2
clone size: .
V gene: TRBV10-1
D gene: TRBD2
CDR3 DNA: TGCGCCAGCAGCGCTCCTCTTCGGGAGGGAAACACCGGGGAGCTGTTTTTT
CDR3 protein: CASSAPLREGNTGELFF

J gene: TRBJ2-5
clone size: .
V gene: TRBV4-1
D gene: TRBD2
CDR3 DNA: TGCGCCAGCAGCCAAGAAGGAGCGGGGGGGGCCCAGTACTTC
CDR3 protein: CASSQEGAGGAQYF

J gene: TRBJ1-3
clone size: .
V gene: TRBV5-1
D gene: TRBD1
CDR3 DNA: TGCGCCAGCAGCTCCTGGACAGGGGGAAGCCTCTCTGGAAACACCATATATTTT
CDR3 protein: CASSSWTGGSLSGNTIYF

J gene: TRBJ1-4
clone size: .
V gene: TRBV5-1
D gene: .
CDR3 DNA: TGCGCCAGTGGTAGCTCGAGCCAGCCTGAAAAACTGTTTTTT
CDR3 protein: CASGSSSQPEKLFF

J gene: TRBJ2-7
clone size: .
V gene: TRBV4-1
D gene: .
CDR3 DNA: TGCGCCAGCAGCCAAGATGGGCAGGGTCCCTACGAGCAGTACTTC
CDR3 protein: CASSQDGQGPYEQYF

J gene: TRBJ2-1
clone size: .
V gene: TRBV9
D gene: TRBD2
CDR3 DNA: TGTGCCAGCAGCGTAGAATTAGCGGGATTGGTCAATGAGCAGTTCTTC
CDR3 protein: CASSVELAGLVNEQFF

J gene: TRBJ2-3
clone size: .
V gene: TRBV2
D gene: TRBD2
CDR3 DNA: TGTGCCAGCACCCCGGACCTTCGGACTAGCGGGGGAAGAGGGGCAGATACGCAGTATTTT
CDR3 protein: CASTPDLRTSGGRGADTQYF

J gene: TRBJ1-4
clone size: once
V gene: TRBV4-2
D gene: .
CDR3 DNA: TGTGCCAGCAGCCAAGGAACAGCTAATGAAAAACTGTTTTTT
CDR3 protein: CASSQGTANEKLFF

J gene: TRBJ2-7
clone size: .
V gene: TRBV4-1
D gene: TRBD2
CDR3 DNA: TGCGCCAGCAGCCAAGATCGGGGGGGGTACTACGAGCAGTACTTC
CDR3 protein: CASSQDRGGYYEQYF

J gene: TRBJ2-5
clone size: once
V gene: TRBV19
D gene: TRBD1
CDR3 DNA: TGTGCCAGTAGCTGGTCAGGGGGCCAAGAGACCCAGTACTTC
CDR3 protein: CASSWSGGQETQYF

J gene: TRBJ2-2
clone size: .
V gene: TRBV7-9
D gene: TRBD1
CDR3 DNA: TGTGCCAGCAGCCTAATCGGGACAGGGCGGTCCACCGGGGAGCTGTTTTTT
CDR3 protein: CASSLIGTGRSTGELFF

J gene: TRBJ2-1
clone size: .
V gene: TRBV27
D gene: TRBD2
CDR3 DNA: TGTGCCAGCAGTTTAACCAGGACCGTAACGGCTAGCGGGAGCAATGAGCAGTTCTTC
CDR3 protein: CASSLTRTVTASGSNEQFF

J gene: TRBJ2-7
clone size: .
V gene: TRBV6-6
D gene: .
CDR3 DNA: TGTGCCAGCGAAGACAGGCCGAATTACGAGCAGTACTTC
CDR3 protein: CASEDRPNYEQYF

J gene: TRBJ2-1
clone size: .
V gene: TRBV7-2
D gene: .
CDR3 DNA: TGTGCCAGCAGCTTAGGCAGGGGCAGGCAGGACAATGAGCAGTTCTTC
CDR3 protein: CASSLGRGRQDNEQFF

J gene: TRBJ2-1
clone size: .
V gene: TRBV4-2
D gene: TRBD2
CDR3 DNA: TGTGCCAGCAGCCAGATAGGGACTAGCGGCCCCACGGATGAGCAGTTCTTC
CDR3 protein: CASSQIGTSGPTDEQFF

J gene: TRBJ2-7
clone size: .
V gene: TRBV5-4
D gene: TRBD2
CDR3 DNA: TGTGCCAGCAGCTTTCGGGGGGGAGCCGTCGAGCAGTACTTC
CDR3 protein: CASSFRGGAVEQYF

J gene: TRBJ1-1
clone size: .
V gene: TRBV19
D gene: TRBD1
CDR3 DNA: TGTGCCAGTAGTGCCACAGGGGGAACTGAAGCTTTCTTT
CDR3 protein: CASSATGGTEAFF

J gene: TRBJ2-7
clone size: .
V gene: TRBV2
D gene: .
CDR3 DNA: TGTGCCAGCAGGGGGGGTGTTAGCCGGGAGCAGTACTTC
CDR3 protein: CASRGGVSREQYF